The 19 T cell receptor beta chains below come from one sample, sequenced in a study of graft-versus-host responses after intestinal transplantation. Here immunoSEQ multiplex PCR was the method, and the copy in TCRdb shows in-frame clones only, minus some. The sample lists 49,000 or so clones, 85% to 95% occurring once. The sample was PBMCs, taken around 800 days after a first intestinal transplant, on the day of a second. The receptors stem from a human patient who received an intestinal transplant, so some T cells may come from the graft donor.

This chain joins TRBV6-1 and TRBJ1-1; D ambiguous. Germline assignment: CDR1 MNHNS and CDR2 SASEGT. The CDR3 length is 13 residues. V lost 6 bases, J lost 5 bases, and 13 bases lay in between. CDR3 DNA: TGTGCCAGCAGGTTTGAGCTAGGTACTGAAGCTTTCTTT. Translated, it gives CASRFELGTEAFF.

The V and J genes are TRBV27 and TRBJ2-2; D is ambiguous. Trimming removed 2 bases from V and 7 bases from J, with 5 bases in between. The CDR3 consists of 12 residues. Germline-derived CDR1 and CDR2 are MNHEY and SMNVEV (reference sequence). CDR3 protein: CASSLSVGELFF. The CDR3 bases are TGTGCCAGCAGTTTAAGTGTCGGGGAGCTGTTTTTT.

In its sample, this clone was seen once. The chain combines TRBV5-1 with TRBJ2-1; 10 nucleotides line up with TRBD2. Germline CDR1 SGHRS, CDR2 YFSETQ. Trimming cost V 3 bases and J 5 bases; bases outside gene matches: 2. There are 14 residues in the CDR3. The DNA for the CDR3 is TGCGCCAGCAGCTCTACTAGCGGGAACAATGAGCAGTTCTTC. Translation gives CASSSTSGNNEQFF.

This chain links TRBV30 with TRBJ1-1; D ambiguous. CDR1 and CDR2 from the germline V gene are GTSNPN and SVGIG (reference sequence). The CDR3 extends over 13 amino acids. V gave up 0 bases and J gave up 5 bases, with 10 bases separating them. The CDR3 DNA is TGTGCCTGGAGTGTGGTGTTCGGAACTGAAGCTTTCTTT. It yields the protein CAWSVVFGTEAFF.

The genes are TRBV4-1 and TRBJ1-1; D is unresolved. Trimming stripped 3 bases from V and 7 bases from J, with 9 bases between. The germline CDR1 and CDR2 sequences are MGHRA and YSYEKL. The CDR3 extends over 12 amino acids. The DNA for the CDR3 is TGCGCCAGCAGCCAGGGTGGCCTTGAAGCTTTCTTT. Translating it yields CASSQGGLEAFF.

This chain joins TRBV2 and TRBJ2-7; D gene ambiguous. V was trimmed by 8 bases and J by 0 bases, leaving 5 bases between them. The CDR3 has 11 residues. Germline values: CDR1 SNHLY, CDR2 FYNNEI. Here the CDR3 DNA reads TGTGCCAGCTCCACCTCCTACGAGCAGTACTTC. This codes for CASSTSYEQYF.

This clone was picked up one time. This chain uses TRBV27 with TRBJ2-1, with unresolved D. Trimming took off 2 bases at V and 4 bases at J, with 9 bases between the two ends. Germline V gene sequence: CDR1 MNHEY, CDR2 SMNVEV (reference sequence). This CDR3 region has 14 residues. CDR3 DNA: TGTGCCAGCAGTTTACAGGACGGGTACAATGAGCAGTTCTTC. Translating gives CASSLQDGYNEQFF.

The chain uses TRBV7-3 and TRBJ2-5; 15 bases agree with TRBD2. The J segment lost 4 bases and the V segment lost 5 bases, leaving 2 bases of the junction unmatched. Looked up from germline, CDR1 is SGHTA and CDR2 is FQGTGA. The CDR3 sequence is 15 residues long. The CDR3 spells CASSPGLAGGETQYF. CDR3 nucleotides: TGTGCCAGCAGCCCGGGACTAGCGGGAGGAGAGACCCAGTACTTC. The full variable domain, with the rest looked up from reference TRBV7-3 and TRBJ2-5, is GAGVSQTPSNKVTEKGKYVELRCDPISGHTALYWYRQSLGQGPEFLIYFQGTGAADDSGLPNDRFFAVRPEGSVSTLKIQRTERGDSAVYLCASSPGLAGGETQYFGPGTRLLVL.

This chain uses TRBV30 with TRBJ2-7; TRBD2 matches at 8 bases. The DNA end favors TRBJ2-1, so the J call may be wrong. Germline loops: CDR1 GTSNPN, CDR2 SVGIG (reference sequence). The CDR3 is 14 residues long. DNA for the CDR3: TGTGCCTGGAGCGGACTAGCAGACTACAATGAGCAGTTCTTC. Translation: CAWSGLADYNEQFF.

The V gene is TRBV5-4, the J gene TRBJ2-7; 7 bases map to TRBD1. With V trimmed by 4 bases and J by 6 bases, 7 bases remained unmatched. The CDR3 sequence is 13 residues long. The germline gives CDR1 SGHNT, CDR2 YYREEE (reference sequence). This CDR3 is CASSGTAPLEQYF. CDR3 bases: TGTGCCAGCAGCGGGACAGCTCCCCTCGAGCAGTACTTC.

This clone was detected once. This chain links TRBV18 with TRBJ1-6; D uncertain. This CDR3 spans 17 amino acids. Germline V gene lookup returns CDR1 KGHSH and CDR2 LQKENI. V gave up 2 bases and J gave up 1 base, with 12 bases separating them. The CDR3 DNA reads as TGTGCCAGCTCACCAGGACCGCGTCGGTCCTATAATTCACCCCTCCACTTT. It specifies CASSPGPRRSYNSPLHF.

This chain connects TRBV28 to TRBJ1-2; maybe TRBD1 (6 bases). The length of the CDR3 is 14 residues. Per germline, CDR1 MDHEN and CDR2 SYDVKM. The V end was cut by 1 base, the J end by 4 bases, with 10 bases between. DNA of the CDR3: TGTGCCAGCAGTTTATTCAGGGGCCCCTATGGCTACACCTTC. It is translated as CASSLFRGPYGYTF.

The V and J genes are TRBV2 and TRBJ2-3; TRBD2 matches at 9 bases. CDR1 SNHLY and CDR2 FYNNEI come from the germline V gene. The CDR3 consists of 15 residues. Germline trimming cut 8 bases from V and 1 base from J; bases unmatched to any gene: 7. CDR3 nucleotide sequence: TGTGCCAGCCTCCAGCGGGAGGTACGCACAGATACGCAGTATTTT. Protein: CASLQREVRTDTQYF.

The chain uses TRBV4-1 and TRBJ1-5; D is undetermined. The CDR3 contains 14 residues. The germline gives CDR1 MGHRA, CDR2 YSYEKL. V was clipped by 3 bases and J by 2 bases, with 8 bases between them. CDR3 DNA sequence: TGCGCCAGCAGCCATAGGGAACGCAATCAGCCCCAGCATTTT. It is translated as CASSHRERNQPQHF.

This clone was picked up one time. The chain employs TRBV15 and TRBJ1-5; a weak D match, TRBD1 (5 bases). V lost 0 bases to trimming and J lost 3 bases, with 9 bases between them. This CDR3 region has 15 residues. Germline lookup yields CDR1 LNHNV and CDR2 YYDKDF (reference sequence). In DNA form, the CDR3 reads TGTGCCACCAGCAGAGATGCGACAGTCAATCAGCCCCAGCATTTT. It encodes CATSRDATVNQPQHF.

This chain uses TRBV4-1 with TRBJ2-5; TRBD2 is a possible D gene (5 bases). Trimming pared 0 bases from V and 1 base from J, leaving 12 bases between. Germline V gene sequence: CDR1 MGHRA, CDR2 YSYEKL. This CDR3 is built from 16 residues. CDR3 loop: CASSQDLGLAQETQYF. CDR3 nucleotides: TGCGCCAGCAGCCAAGATCTAGGTCTAGCCCAAGAGACCCAGTACTTC.

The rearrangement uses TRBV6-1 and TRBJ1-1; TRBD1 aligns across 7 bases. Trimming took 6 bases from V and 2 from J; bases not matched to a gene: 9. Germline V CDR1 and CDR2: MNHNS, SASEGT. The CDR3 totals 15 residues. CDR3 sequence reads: CASSPTGKVNTEAFF. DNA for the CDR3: TGTGCCAGCAGCCCGACAGGGAAGGTTAACACTGAAGCTTTCTTT.

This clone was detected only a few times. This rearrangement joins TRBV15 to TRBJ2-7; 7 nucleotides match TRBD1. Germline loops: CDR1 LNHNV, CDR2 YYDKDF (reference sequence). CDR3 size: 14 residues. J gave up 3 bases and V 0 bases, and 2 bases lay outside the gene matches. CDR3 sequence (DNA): TGTGCCACCAGCAGAGACAGGGGGATCTACGAGCAGTACTTC. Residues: CATSRDRGIYEQYF.

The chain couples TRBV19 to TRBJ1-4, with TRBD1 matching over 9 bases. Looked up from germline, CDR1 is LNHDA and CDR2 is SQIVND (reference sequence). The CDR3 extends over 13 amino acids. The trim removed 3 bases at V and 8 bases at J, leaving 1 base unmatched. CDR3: CASSITGGEKLFF. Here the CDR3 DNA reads TGTGCCAGTAGTATCACAGGGGGCGAAAAACTGTTTTTT.